This paragraph covers one T cell receptor beta chain sequence. RNA totalling roughly 0.5 to 1 ug underwent reverse transcription with random hexamers. Coverage of TCR beta CDR3 amplification by immunoSEQ multiplex PCR extended to 54 Vbeta and 13 Jbeta. TCRdb passed the immunoSEQ multiplex PCR reads through MiXCR, listing each CDR3 protein once. The table has some 80,000 distinct CDR3 sequences, roughly 94% seen once. Sequencing of TCR beta was undertaken in CD8+ and CD4+ T cells derived from blood. Healthy donors served as age- and sex-matched controls. FACS enriched CD8+ TEMRA cells, while bulk CD8+ and CD4+ were negatively isolated. The data were taken from a study of CD8 T cells in Susac syndrome. This CDR3 is 16 amino acids long. Germline CDR1 is SGHVS and CDR2 is FNYEAQ. J gave up 4 bases and V 1 base, and 6 bases lay outside the gene matches.

J is TRBJ1-5 and V is TRBV7-6; 8 nucleotides match TRBD1. This sequence originates from a human donor in good health. Sequencing used CD8+ T cells from PBMCs. The DNA of the CDR3 is TGTGCCAGCAGCTTAGGTGCCAGGGGGCGAAATCAGCCCCAGCATTTT. Translation gives CASSLGARGRNQPQHF.